The T cell receptor beta chain under discussion was sequenced for a study of blood T cell repertoires in COVID-19. Produced via immunoSEQ multiplex PCR; TCRdb's table is partial and in-frame only. The sample includes about 60,000 clones, approximately 80% of them seen just once. Trimming took 4 bases from V and 4 from J; bases not matched to a gene: 5. CDR3 size: 16 residues. Looked up from germline, CDR1 is MNHEY and CDR2 is SMNVEV (reference sequence). This clone was found once. Input material: peripheral blood. This chain joins TRBV27 and TRBJ2-2, with 11 bases lining up with TRBD2. The receptor was derived from a human donor in a cohort sampled during active COVID-19. The CDR3 nucleotides read TGTGCCAGCAGTTCCCTGACTAGCGGGGTCACCGGGGAGCTGTTTTTT. Translation gives CASSSLTSGVTGELFF.